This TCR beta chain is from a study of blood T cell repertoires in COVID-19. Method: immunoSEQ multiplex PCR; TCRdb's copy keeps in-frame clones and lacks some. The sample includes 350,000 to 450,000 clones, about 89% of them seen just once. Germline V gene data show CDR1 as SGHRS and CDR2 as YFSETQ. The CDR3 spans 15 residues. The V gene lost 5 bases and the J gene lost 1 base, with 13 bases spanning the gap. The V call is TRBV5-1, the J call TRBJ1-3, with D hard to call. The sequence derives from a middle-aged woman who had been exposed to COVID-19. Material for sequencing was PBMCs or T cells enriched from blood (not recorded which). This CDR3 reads CASSTGMGSGNTIYF. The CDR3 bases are TGCGCCAGCAGTACGGGGATGGGATCTGGAAACACCATATATTTT.